The rows below give T cell receptor beta chains drawn from one sample of a study of Siglec-9 on CD8 T cells in melanoma. Clones were sequenced by immunoSEQ multiplex PCR, and TCRdb holds only the in-frame ones, with some missing. Of 36,000 or so clones in the sample, about 80% were seen once. The sample taken for sequencing was Siglec-9- CD8+ T cells sorted from blood. The receptors stem from a human donor in good health. Both conserved end residues are part of each CDR3.

cdr3_aa: CASSFQGQRNQPQHF
j_call: TRBJ1-5
v_call: TRBV27

cdr3_aa: CASSSRDLGRQYF
j_call: TRBJ2-7
v_call: TRBV13

cdr3_aa: CASSLRIQETQYF
j_call: TRBJ2-5
v_call: TRBV7-9

cdr3_aa: CASSSGLAGVTDTQYF
j_call: TRBJ2-3
v_call: TRBV7-8

cdr3_aa: CASSELGGTYNEQFF
j_call: TRBJ2-1
v_call: TRBV6-1

cdr3_aa: CASSYQTGSYEQYF
j_call: TRBJ2-7
v_call: TRBV11-2

cdr3_aa: CASSKGDQGLRYSNQPQHF
j_call: TRBJ1-5
v_call: TRBV21-1

cdr3_aa: CASSLASGTGGYTF
j_call: TRBJ1-2
v_call: TRBV5-6

cdr3_aa: CASTQGGREQYF
j_call: TRBJ2-7
v_call: TRBV11-2

cdr3_aa: CASSLAMAEMNTEAFF
j_call: TRBJ1-1
v_call: TRBV5-1

cdr3_aa: CASSPRPSNYGYTF
j_call: TRBJ1-2
v_call: TRBV6-6

cdr3_aa: CASSLSRQGVGYGYTF
j_call: TRBJ1-2
v_call: TRBV13

cdr3_aa: CASSQAGSGEPDTQYF
j_call: TRBJ2-3
v_call: TRBV4-2

cdr3_aa: CASSGNPGHPSTDTQYF
j_call: TRBJ2-3
v_call: TRBV5-6

cdr3_aa: CASSLYPLDRVNTEAFF
j_call: TRBJ1-1
v_call: TRBV27

cdr3_aa: CASSLGLGNSYEQYF
j_call: TRBJ2-7
v_call: TRBV13

cdr3_aa: CASSLMTVRGENIQYF
j_call: TRBJ2-4
v_call: TRBV5-1

cdr3_aa: CASRLAGEDEQFF
j_call: TRBJ2-1
v_call: TRBV6-6

cdr3_aa: CASSFGGQGAPWVNTEAFF
j_call: TRBJ1-1
v_call: TRBV13

cdr3_aa: CASSLGQGIGYTF
j_call: TRBJ1-2
v_call: TRBV27

cdr3_aa: CASSPSGLDGYTF
j_call: TRBJ1-2
v_call: TRBV6-6

cdr3_aa: CACAREATNEKLFF
j_call: TRBJ1-4
v_call: TRBV30

cdr3_aa: CASVIPSGTYEQYF
j_call: TRBJ2-7
v_call: TRBV2

cdr3_aa: CASSVKGSYGYTF
j_call: TRBJ1-2
v_call: TRBV2

cdr3_aa: CASSIDGAGRDPEQYF
j_call: TRBJ2-7
v_call: TRBV19

cdr3_aa: CASSHGTASYEQYF
j_call: TRBJ2-7
v_call: TRBV4-2

cdr3_aa: CASSPTSGRRYEQFF
j_call: TRBJ2-1
v_call: TRBV7-3

cdr3_aa: CASSSSGTGGTYEQYF
j_call: TRBJ2-7
v_call: TRBV13

cdr3_aa: CASSLGYTDTQYF
j_call: TRBJ2-3
v_call: TRBV5-4

cdr3_aa: CASSTGFYGYTF
j_call: TRBJ1-2
v_call: TRBV16

cdr3_aa: CASTLNDRGTDTQYF
j_call: TRBJ2-3
v_call: TRBV5-1

cdr3_aa: CASSLQGGDTQYF
j_call: TRBJ2-3
v_call: TRBV5-4

cdr3_aa: CSVNLAGGTGELFF
j_call: TRBJ2-2
v_call: TRBV29-1

cdr3_aa: CASSNFRDLTDTQYF
j_call: TRBJ2-3
v_call: TRBV21-1

cdr3_aa: CASSFLAGEPDTQYF
j_call: TRBJ2-3
v_call: TRBV27

cdr3_aa: CASSQVAGAGEQYF
j_call: TRBJ2-7
v_call: TRBV4-1

cdr3_aa: CASSLQAHNEQFF
j_call: TRBJ2-1
v_call: TRBV7-9

cdr3_aa: CASSPKDRAAGNTIYF
j_call: TRBJ1-3
v_call: TRBV21-1

cdr3_aa: CASRLAGGTETQYF
j_call: TRBJ2-5
v_call: TRBV28

cdr3_aa: CSVEGDASGSGNTIYF
j_call: TRBJ1-3
v_call: TRBV29-1